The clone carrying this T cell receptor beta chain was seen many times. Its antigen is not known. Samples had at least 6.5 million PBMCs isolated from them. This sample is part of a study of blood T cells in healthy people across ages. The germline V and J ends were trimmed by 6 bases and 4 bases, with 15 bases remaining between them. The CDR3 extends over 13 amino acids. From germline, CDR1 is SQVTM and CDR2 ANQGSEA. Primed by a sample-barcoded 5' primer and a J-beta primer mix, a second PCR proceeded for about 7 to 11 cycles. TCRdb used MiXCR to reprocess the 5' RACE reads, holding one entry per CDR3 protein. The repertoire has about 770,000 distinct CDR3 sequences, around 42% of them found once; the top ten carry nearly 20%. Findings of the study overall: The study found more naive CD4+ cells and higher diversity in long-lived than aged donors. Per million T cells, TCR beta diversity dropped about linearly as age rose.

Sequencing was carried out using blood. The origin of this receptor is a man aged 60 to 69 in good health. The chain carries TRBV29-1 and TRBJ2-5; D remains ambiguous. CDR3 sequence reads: CSVPVVASETQYF. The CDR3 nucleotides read TGCAGCGTCCCCGTGGTAGCCTCAGAGACCCAGTACTTC.